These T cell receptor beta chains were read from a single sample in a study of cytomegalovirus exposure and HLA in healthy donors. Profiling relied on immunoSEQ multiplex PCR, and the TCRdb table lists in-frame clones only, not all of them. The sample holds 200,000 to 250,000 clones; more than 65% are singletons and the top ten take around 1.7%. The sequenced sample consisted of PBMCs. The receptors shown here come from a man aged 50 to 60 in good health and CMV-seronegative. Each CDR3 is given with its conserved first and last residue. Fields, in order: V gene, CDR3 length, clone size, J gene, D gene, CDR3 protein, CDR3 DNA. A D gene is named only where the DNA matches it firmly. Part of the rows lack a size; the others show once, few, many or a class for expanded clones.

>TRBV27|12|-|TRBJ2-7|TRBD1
CASRDRGHEQYF
TGTGCCAGCCGGGACAGGGGTCACGAGCAGTACTTC
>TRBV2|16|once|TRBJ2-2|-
CASSEGAQGNTGELFF
TGTGCCAGCAGTGAAGGGGCCCAGGGCAACACCGGGGAGCTGTTTTTT
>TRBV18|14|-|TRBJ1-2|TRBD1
CASSPGQDNYGYTF
TGTGCCAGCTCACCGGGACAGGATAACTATGGCTACACCTTC
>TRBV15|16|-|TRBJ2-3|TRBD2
CATNRRLAGAVDTQYF
TGTGCCACCAATCGAAGACTAGCGGGAGCGGTAGATACGCAGTATTTT
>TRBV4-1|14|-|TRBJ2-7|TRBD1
CASSPPGQGYEQYF
TGCGCCAGCAGCCCACCGGGACAGGGATACGAGCAGTACTTC
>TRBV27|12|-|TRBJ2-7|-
CASGPRDYEQYF
TGTGCCAGCGGCCCCAGGGATTACGAGCAGTACTTC
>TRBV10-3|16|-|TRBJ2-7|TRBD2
CAISDVGLAGVGEQYF
TGTGCCATCAGTGATGTGGGACTAGCGGGAGTTGGCGAGCAGTACTTC
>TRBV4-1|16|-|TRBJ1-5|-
CASSQGPGVRNQPQHF
TGCGCCAGCAGTCAAGGGCCAGGGGTGAGGAATCAGCCCCAGCATTTT
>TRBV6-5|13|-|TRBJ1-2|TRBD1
CASSGGQGSGYTF
TGTGCCAGCAGTGGGGGACAGGGGTCTGGCTACACCTTC
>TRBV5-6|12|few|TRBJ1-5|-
CASSLFRQPQHF
TGTGCCAGCAGCTTGTTCCGTCAGCCCCAGCATTTT
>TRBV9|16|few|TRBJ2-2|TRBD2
CASSVDPSGRAGELFF
TGTGCCAGCAGCGTAGATCCTAGCGGGAGGGCCGGGGAGCTGTTTTTT
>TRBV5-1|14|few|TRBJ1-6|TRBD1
CASSLDRGASPLHF
TGCGCCAGCAGCCTCGACAGGGGTGCCTCACCCCTCCACTTT
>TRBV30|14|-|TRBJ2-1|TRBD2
CAWSVLASNNEQFF
TGTGCCTGGAGTGTACTAGCGAGCAACAATGAGCAGTTCTTC
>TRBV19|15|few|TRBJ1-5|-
CASSAREGRNQPQHF
TGTGCCAGTAGTGCCAGGGAAGGGCGTAATCAGCCCCAGCATTTT
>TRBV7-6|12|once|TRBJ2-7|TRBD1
CASSLDRGEQYF
TGTGCCAGCAGCTTAGACAGGGGCGAGCAGTACTTC
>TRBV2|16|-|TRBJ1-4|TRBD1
CASSGGQGTTNEKLFF
TGTGCCAGCAGTGGGGGACAGGGAACAACTAATGAAAAACTGTTTTTT
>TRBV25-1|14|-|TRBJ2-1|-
CASSGRFSYNEQFF
TGTGCCAGCAGTGGGCGGTTCTCCTACAATGAGCAGTTCTTC
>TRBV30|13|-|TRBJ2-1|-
CAWTWGPYNEQFF
TGTGCCTGGACCTGGGGCCCCTACAATGAGCAGTTCTTC
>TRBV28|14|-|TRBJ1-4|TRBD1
CASSQGGINEKLFF
TGTGCCAGCAGTCAAGGGGGCATAAATGAAAAACTGTTTTTT
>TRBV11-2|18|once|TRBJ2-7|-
CASSGRATWVGLEYEQYF
TGTGCCAGCAGCGGCAGGGCGACTTGGGTAGGATTGGAATACGAGCAGTACTTC
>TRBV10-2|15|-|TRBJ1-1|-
CASSRDIVMNTEAFF
TGCGCCAGCTCCCGGGACATAGTCATGAACACTGAAGCTTTCTTT
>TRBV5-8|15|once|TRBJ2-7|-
CASRFTGTISYEQYF
TGTGCCAGCAGATTTACAGGGACTATCTCCTACGAGCAGTACTTC
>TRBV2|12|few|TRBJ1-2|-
CASSSRDYGYTF
TGTGCCAGCAGTTCTCGCGACTATGGCTACACCTTC
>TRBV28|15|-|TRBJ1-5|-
CASSFGLLSNQPQHF
TGTGCCAGCAGTTTTGGACTTCTAAGCAATCAGCCCCAGCATTTT
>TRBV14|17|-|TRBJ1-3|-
CASSQGRQPNSGNTIYF
TGTGCCAGCAGCCAAGGGCGACAGCCCAACTCTGGAAACACCATATATTTT
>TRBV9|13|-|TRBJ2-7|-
CASSALDSYEQYF
TGTGCCAGCAGCGCACTAGACTCCTACGAGCAGTACTTC
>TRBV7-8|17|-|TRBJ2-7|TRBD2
CSSSLGWLAGVKGEQYF
TGTTCCAGCAGCTTAGGTTGGCTAGCGGGAGTGAAGGGCGAGCAGTACTTC
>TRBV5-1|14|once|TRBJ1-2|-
CASSLEDRGSGYTF
TGCGCCAGCAGCTTGGAAGACCGAGGTTCTGGCTACACCTTC
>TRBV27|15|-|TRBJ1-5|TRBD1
CASSQGQESNQPQHF
TGTGCCAGCAGTCAGGGACAGGAAAGCAATCAGCCCCAGCATTTT
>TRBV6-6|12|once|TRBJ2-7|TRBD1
CASSLLGQGKYF
TGTGCCAGCAGTCTTCTAGGACAGGGGAAGTACTTC
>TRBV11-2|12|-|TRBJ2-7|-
CASNKRSYEQYF
TGTGCCAGCAATAAGCGGAGCTACGAGCAGTACTTC
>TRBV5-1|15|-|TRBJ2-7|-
CASSWGGSEVYEQYF
TGCGCCAGCAGCTGGGGGGGCTCCGAGGTCTACGAGCAGTACTTC
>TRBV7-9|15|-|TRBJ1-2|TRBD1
CASRNRDRGRGGYTF
TGTGCCAGCAGGAACCGGGACAGGGGGCGGGGTGGCTACACCTTC
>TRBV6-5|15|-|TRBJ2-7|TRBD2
CASSTTSGGSYEQYF
TGTGCCAGCAGCACTACTAGCGGGGGATCCTACGAGCAGTACTTC
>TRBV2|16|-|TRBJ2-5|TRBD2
CASSDWGLAAQETQYF
TGTGCCAGCAGTGATTGGGGACTAGCGGCCCAAGAGACCCAGTACTTC
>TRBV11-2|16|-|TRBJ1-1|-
CASSLMPGPAGTEAFF
TGTGCCAGCAGCCTAATGCCGGGCCCGGCGGGCACTGAAGCTTTCTTT
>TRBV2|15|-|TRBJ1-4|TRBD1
CASSETGVANEKLFF
TGTGCCAGCAGCGAGACAGGGGTAGCTAATGAAAAACTGTTTTTT
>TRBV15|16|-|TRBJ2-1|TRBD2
CATSRDGGEGRNEQFF
TGTGCCACCAGCAGAGATGGAGGGGAGGGCAGAAATGAGCAGTTCTTC
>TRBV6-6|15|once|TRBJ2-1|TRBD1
CASSKSGTGRMEQFF
TGTGCCAGCTCGAAATCCGGGACAGGGAGGATGGAGCAGTTCTTC
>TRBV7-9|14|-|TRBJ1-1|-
CASTPLAVNTEAFF
TGTGCCAGCACCCCCCTAGCGGTGAACACTGAAGCTTTCTTT
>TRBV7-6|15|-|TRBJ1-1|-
CASSPRRGLATEAFF
TGTGCCAGCAGCCCTAGGAGGGGATTGGCCACTGAAGCTTTCTTT
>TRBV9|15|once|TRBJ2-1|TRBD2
CASSALAGPSNEQFF
TGTGCCAGCAGCGCGCTAGCGGGCCCCTCCAATGAGCAGTTCTTC
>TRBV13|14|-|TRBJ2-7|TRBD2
CASGRGTSGTEQYF
TGTGCCAGCGGGAGGGGGACTAGCGGGACCGAGCAGTACTTC
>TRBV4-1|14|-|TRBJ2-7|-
CASSQVRANYEQYF
TGCGCCAGCAGCCAAGTCAGGGCAAACTACGAGCAGTACTTC
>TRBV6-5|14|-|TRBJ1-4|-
CASRLGLTNEKLFF
TGTGCCAGCAGACTGGGACTGACCAATGAAAAACTGTTTTTT
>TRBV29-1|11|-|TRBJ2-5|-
CSVSRGETQYF
TGCAGCGTTTCAAGGGGCGAGACCCAGTACTTC
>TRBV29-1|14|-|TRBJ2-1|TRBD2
CSVRKREAHNEQFF
TGCAGCGTCCGTAAGCGGGAGGCCCACAATGAGCAGTTCTTC
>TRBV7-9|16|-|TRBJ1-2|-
CASSSQTGDPTYGYTF
TGTGCCAGCAGCAGCCAGACAGGAGACCCAACCTATGGCTACACCTTC
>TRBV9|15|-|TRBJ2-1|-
CASSVGGGNYNEQFF
TGTGCCAGCAGCGTAGGTGGGGGGAACTACAATGAGCAGTTCTTC
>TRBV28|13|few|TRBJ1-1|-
CASSLEKQGWAFF
TGTGCCAGCAGTTTGGAAAAACAGGGTTGGGCTTTCTTT